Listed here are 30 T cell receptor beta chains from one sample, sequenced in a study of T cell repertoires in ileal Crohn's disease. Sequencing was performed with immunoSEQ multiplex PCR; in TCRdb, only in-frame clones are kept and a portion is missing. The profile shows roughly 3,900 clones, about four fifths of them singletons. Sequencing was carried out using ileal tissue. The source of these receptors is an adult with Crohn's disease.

The CDR3 spells CASSFSTGGMTGANVLTF. The DNA for the CDR3 is TGCGCCAGCAGCTTTTCTACAGGGGGCATGACTGGGGCCAACGTCCTGACTTTC. The chain joins TRBV4-1 to TRBJ2-6; TRBD1 agrees at 9 bases. V shed 5 bases and J 2 bases; nucleotides not matched to a gene: 10. Germline CDR1 MGHRA, CDR2 YSYEKL. The CDR3 spans 18 residues.

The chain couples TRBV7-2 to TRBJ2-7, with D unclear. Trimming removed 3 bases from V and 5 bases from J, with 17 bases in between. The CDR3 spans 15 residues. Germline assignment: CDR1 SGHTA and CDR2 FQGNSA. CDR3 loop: CASSFTSITLDEQYF. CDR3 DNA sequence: TGTGCCAGCAGCTTTACTTCTATCACCCTTGACGAGCAGTACTTC. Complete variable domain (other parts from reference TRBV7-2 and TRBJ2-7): GAGVSQSPSNKVTEKGKDVELRCDPISGHTALYWYRQSLGQGLEFLIYFQGNSAPDKSGLPSDRFSAERTGGSVSTLTIQRTQQEDSAVYLCASSFTSITLDEQYFGPGTRLTVT.

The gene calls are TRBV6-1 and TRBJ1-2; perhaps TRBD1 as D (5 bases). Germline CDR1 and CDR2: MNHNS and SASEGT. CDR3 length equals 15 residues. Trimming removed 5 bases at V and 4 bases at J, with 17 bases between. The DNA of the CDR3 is TGTGCCAGCAGTCTAATGGGGGGAGAAGCCTATGGCTACACCTTC. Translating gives CASSLMGGEAYGYTF.

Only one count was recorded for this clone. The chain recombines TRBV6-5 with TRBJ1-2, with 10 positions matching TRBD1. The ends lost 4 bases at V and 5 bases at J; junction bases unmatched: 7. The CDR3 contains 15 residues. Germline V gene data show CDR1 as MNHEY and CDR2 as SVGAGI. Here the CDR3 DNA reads TGTGCCAGCAGTTCCGGGACAGGGGATGGGTATGGCTACACCTTC. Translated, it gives CASSSGTGDGYGYTF.

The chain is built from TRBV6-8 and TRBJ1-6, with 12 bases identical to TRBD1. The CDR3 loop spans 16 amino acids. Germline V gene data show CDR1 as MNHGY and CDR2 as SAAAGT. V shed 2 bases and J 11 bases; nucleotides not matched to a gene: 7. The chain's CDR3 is CASSYAPGDRGPPLHF. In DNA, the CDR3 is TGTGCCAGCAGTTACGCCCCCGGGGACAGGGGGCCACCCCTCCACTTT.

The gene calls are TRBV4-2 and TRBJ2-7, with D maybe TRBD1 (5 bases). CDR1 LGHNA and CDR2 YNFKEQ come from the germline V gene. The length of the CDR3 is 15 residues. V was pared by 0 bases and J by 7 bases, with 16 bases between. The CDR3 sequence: CASSQDPGRVWEQYF. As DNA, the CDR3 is TGTGCCAGCAGCCAAGATCCTGGCAGGGTCTGGGAGCAGTACTTC.

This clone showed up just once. CDR3 region: CASSLVARGNTEAFF. Here the CDR3 DNA reads TGCGCCAGCAGCTTGGTAGCCAGGGGTAACACTGAAGCTTTCTTT. The chain uses TRBV5-1 and TRBJ1-1, with D maybe TRBD1 (6 bases). V was cut by 0 bases and J by 2 bases, with 11 bases left in between. This CDR3 has 15 residues. Germline assignment: CDR1 SGHRS and CDR2 YFSETQ.

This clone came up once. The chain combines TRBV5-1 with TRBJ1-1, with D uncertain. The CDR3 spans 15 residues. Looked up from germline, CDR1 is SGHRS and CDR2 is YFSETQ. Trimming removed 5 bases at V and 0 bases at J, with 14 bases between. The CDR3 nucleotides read TGCGCCAGCAGGCTGGGTAGCTACATGAACACTGAAGCTTTCTTT. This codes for CASRLGSYMNTEAFF.

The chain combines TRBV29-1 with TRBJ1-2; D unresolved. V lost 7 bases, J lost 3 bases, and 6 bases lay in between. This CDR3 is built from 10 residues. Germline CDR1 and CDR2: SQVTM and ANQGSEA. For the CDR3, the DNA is TGCAGCGATCTCCACTATGGCTACACCTTC. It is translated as CSDLHYGYTF. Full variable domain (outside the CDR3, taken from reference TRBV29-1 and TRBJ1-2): SAVISQKPSRDICQRGTSLTIQCQVDSQVTMMFWYRQQPGQSLTLIATANQGSEATYESGFVIDKFPISRPNLTFSTLTVSNMSPEDSSIYLCSDLHYGYTFGSGTRLTVV.

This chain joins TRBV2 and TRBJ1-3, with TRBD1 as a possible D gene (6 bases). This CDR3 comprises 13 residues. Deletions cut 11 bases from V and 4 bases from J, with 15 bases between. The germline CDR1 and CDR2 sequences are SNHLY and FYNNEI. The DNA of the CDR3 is TGTGCCGGAGGACAGTTTCCGGGAAACACCATATATTTT. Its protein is CAGGQFPGNTIYF.

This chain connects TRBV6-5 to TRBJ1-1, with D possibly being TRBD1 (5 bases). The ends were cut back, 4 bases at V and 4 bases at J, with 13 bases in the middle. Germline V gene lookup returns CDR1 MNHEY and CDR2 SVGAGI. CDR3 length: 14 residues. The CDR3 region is CASSSPRQGTEAFF. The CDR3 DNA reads TGTGCCAGCAGTTCCCCTAGGCAGGGCACTGAAGCTTTCTTT.

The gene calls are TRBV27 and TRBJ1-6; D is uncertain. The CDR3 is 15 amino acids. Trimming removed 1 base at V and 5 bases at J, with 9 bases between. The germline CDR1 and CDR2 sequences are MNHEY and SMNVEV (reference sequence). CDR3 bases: TGTGCCAGCAGTTTATTAACACCGAATAATTCACCCCTCCACTTT. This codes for CASSLLTPNNSPLHF.

CDR3 DNA sequence: TGTGCCAGCAGCTTAAGCCCAGAGGAAAACTTCTTC. It translates to CASSLSPEENFF. The chain carries TRBV11-2 and TRBJ2-1; D is uncertain. The CDR3 length is 12 residues. Trimming cost V 2 bases and J 16 bases, with 15 bases left between them. Germline loops: CDR1 SGHAT, CDR2 FQNNGV.

Here the CDR3 DNA reads TGTGCCAGCAGCACCGAGGTTTACGAGCAGTACTTC. This sequence encodes CASSTEVYEQYF. This sequence joins TRBV11-2 and TRBJ2-5; D gene unclear. Judging by the DNA end, TRBJ2-7 fits better; the J call may be wrong. Looked up from germline, CDR1 is SGHAT and CDR2 is FQNNGV. This CDR3 is 12 amino acids long.

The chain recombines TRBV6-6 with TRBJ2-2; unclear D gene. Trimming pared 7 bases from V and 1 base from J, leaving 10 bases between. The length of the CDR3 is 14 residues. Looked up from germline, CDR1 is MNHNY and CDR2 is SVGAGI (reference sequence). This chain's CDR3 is CASIPLMNTGELFF. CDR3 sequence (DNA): TGTGCCAGCATTCCCTTAATGAACACCGGGGAGCTGTTTTTT.

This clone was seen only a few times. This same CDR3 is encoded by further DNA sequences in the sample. CDR3 nucleotides: TGTGCCAGCAGCGTAGGACCAGGGGGCAATCAGCCCCAGCATTTT. This gives the protein CASSVGPGGNQPQHF. This chain links TRBV9 with TRBJ1-5; possibly TRBD1 for D (6 bases). Trimming shortened V by 0 bases and J by 2 bases, and 9 bases separated the two germline ends. The CDR3 extends over 15 amino acids. Germline CDR1 SGDLS, CDR2 YYNGEE.

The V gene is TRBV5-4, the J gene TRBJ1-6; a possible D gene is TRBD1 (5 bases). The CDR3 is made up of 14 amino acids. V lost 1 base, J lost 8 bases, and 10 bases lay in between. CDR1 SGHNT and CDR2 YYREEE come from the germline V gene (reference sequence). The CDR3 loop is CASSLSQGYSPLHF. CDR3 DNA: TGTGCCAGCAGCTTGTCCCAGGGCTATTCACCCCTCCACTTT.

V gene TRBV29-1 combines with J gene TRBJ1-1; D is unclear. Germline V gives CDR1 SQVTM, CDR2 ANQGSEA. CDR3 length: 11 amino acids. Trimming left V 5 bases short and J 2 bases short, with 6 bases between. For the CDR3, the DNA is TGCAGCGTTAGAACTAACACTGAAGCTTTCTTT. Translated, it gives CSVRTNTEAFF.

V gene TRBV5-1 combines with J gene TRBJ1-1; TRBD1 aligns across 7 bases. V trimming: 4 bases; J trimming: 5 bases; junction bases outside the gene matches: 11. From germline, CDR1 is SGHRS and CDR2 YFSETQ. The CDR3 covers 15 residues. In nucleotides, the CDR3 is TGCGCCAGCAGCCTAACGACAGGGAAGAGTACTGAAGCTTTCTTT. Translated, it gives CASSLTTGKSTEAFF.

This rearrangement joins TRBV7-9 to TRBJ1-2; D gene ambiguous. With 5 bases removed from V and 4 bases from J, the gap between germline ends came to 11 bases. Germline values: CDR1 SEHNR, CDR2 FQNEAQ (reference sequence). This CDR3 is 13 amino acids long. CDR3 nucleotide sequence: TGTGCCAGCAGCCGGACGCGGGTCTATGGCTACACCTTC. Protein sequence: CASSRTRVYGYTF.

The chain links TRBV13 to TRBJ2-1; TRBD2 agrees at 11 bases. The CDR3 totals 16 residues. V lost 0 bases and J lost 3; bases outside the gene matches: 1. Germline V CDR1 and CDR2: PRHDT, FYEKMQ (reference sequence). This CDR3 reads CASSLGTSGSYNEQFF. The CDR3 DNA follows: TGTGCCAGCAGCTTAGGCACTAGCGGGAGCTACAATGAGCAGTTCTTC.

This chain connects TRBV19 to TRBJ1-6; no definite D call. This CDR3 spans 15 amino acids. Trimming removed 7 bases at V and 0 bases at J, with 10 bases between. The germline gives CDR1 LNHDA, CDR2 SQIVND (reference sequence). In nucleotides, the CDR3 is TGTGCCAGTACCCAACCCAGCTCCTATAATTCACCCCTCCACTTT. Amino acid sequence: CASTQPSSYNSPLHF. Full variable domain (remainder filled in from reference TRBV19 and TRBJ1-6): DGGITQSPKYLFRKEGQNVTLSCEQNLNHDAMYWYRQDPGQGLRLIYYSQIVNDFQKGDIAEGYSVSREKKESFPLTVTSAQKNPTAFYLCASTQPSSYNSPLHFGNGTRLTVT.

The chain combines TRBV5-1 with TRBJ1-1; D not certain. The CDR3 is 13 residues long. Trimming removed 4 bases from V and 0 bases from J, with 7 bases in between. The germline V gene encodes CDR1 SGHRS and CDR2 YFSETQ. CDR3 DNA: TGCGCCAGCAGCACGGGTATGAACACTGAAGCTTTCTTT. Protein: CASSTGMNTEAFF.

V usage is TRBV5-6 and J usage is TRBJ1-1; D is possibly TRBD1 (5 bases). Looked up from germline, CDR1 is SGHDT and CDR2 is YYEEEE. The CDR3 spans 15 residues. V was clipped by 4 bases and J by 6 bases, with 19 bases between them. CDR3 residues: CASSLGTRELPEAFF. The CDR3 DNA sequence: TGTGCCAGCAGCCTGGGTACCAGGGAATTGCCTGAAGCTTTCTTT.

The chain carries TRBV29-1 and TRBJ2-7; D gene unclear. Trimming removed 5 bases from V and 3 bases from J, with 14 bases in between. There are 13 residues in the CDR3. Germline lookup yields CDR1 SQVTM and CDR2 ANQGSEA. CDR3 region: CSVSDRNYYEQYF. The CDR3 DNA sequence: TGCAGCGTTAGCGACCGAAACTACTACGAGCAGTACTTC.

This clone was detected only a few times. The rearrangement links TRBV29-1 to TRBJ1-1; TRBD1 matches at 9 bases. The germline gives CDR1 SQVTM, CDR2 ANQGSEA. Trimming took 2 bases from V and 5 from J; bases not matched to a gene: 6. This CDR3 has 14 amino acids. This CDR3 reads CSVEPGQGGTEAFF. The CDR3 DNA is TGCAGCGTTGAACCGGGACAGGGAGGGACTGAAGCTTTCTTT.

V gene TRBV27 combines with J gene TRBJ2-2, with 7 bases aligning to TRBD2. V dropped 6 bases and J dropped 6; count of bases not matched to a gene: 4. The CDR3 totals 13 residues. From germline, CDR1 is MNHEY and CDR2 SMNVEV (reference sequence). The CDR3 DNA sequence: TGTGCCAGCAGCCACACTAGCGCCGGGGAGCTGTTTTTT. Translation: CASSHTSAGELFF.

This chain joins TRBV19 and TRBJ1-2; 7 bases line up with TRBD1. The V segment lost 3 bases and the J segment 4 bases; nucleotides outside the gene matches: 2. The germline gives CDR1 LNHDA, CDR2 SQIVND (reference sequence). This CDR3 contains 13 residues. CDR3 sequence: CASSMGTVYGYTF. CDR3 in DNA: TGTGCCAGTAGTATGGGGACAGTCTATGGCTACACCTTC.

The CDR3: CASSRRQRHSNQPQHF. The CDR3 nucleotides are TGTGCCAGTAGTAGACGACAGAGACATAGCAATCAGCCCCAGCATTTT. This chain connects TRBV19 to TRBJ1-5, with TRBD1 as a possible D gene (5 bases). The CDR3 totals 16 residues. Trimming shortened V by 4 bases and J by 0 bases, and 13 bases separated the two germline ends. The germline CDR1 and CDR2 sequences are LNHDA and SQIVND (reference sequence).

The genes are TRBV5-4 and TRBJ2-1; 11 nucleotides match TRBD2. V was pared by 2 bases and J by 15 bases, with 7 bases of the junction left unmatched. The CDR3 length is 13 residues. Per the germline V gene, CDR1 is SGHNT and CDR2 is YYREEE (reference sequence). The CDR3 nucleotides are TGTGCCAGCAGCTTCGGTAGCGGGGGGGCCCCGTTCTTC. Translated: CASSFGSGGAPFF.